The 29 T cell receptor beta chains below all came from one sample that was sequenced in a study of blood T cells in healthy people across ages (dated by TCRdb to the mid-2010s). The library was produced with 5' RACE. TCRdb names Illumina HiSeq 2500 as the instrument used. A second PCR of about 6 to 11 cycles was performed with a sample-barcoded 5' primer and a J-beta primer mix. The public sequencing data were trimmed at Q25 with fastp and processed into clonotypes with MiXCR by TCRdb, which kept only in-frame beta chains. Records with the same CDR3 protein are collapsed into one entry carrying the most frequent genes and DNA. This sample holds about 1.7 million distinct CDR3 sequences; 28% were observed only once. Over 7% of the sample goes to the ten largest clones. Sequencing was done on a sample of blood. Receptors were obtained from a young woman in good health.

The count of this clonotype is one. The V call is TRBV20-1, the J call TRBJ1-1, with no clear D. V was clipped by 3 bases and J by 6 bases, with 8 bases between them. CDR1 is DFQATT, CDR2 SNEGSKA, per germline (reference sequence). The CDR3 loop spans 11 amino acids. The CDR3 here is CSASARAEAFF. The CDR3 bases are TGCAGTGCTAGCGCAAGGGCTGAAGCTTTCTTT.

This clonotype was recorded a few times. The gene calls are TRBV7-3 and TRBJ2-6, with D perhaps matching TRBD1 or TRBD2 (5 bases each). This CDR3 region has 17 residues. CDR1 and CDR2 (germline): SGHTA, FQGTGA. With 5 bases removed from V and 4 bases from J, the gap between germline ends came to 18 bases. The CDR3: CASSRNGAGAGANVLTF. In DNA form, the CDR3 reads TGTGCCAGCAGCCGTAATGGGGCCGGGGCCGGGGCCAACGTCCTGACTTTC.

Here the CDR3 DNA reads TGTGCCAGCAGCGGCCCTTGCCACGAGCAGTACTTC. It codes for CASSGPCHEQYF. The rearrangement joins TRBV9 to TRBJ2-4; D gene uncertain. The better agreement between TRBJ2-7 and the DNA end casts doubt on the J call. The CDR3 length is 12 residues. Germline CDR1 is SGDLS and CDR2 is YYNGEE.

The rearrangement links TRBV20-1 to TRBJ1-1; D perhaps matches TRBD1 (6 bases). With 1 base removed from V and 1 base from J, the gap between germline ends came to 10 bases. The length of the CDR3 is 14 residues. Per the germline V gene, CDR1 is DFQATT and CDR2 is SNEGSKA (reference sequence). In DNA, the CDR3 is TGCAGTGCTAGAGTAACAGGGCCGAACACTGAAGCTTTCTTT. It encodes CSARVTGPNTEAFF.

This clonotype was seen many times. The chain combines TRBV9 with TRBJ2-7; TRBD2 is a possible D gene (5 bases). The CDR3 runs to 13 residues. Germline lookup yields CDR1 SGDLS and CDR2 YYNGEE. Deletions cut 0 bases from V and 7 bases from J, with 11 bases between. The DNA for the CDR3 is TGTGCCAGCAGCGTAGCTGGCTCGGGGGAGCAGTACTTC. Its protein is CASSVAGSGEQYF.

This clonotype appeared a few times. The junction departs from the called germline gene at one end, perhaps through a read error. The chain carries TRBV12-3 or TRBV12-4 and TRBJ1-2; D remains ambiguous. This CDR3 spans 13 amino acids. The chain's CDR3 is CASSPGPADGYTF. Written as DNA, the CDR3 is TGTGCTAGCAGCCCCGGTCCCGCGGATGGCTACACCTTC.

This chain connects TRBV20-1 to TRBJ1-6, with TRBD1 matching over 9 bases. V lost 0 bases, J lost 7 bases, and 4 bases stayed unmatched. This CDR3 comprises 15 residues. The germline gives CDR1 DFQATT, CDR2 SNEGSKA (reference sequence). The CDR3 DNA reads TGCAGTGCTAGAGAAAGGACAGGGGAAAATTCACCCCTCCACTTT. Amino acids: CSARERTGENSPLHF.

The V and J genes are TRBV7-8 and TRBJ2-7; 7 nucleotides match TRBD2. CDR3 length equals 14 residues. Germline V gene lookup returns CDR1 SGHVS and CDR2 FQNEAQ. The V segment lost 5 bases and the J segment 2 bases; nucleotides outside the gene matches: 6. The CDR3 is CASSTSAGTYEQYF. CDR3 DNA: TGTGCCAGCAGCACCTCAGCGGGAACCTACGAGCAGTACTTC.

This chain connects TRBV5-1 to TRBJ2-5; 7 nucleotides agree with TRBD1. The CDR3 contains 15 residues. Germline CDR1 reads SGHRS; CDR2 reads YFSETQ. With 4 bases clipped from V and 11 bases from J, the junction kept 17 bases outside the gene matches. CDR3 DNA sequence: TGCGCCAGCAGCGGGCGACAGGGTGGCCCACTTGGGCAGTACTTC. As protein: CASSGRQGGPLGQYF.

This clonotype was found a few times. This chain connects TRBV6-5 to TRBJ1-2, with TRBD1 matching 7 bases. Trimming at V came to 6 bases and at J to 4 bases, leaving 8 bases not matched to a gene. From germline, CDR1 is MNHEY and CDR2 SVGAGI. The CDR3 runs 14 residues. CDR3 in DNA: TGTGCCAGCAGGAGCGGAGACAGGGCCTATGGCTACACCTTC. It codes for CASRSGDRAYGYTF.

This rearrangement joins TRBV5-1 to TRBJ2-3, with unresolved D. Looked up from germline, CDR1 is SGHRS and CDR2 is YFSETQ. The ends were cut back, 0 bases at V and 5 bases at J, with 10 bases in the middle. The CDR3 consists of 14 residues. The CDR3 reads CASSLARTGDTQYF. In DNA, the CDR3 is TGCGCCAGCAGCTTGGCGCGGACCGGAGATACGCAGTATTTT.

This clonotype was seen at least ten times. The rearrangement links TRBV20-1 to TRBJ1-2, with D unresolved. CDR3 length equals 11 residues. The V gene's germline CDR1 is DFQATT and CDR2 SNEGSKA (reference sequence). Trimming removed 3 bases at V and 9 bases at J, with 11 bases between. The CDR3 here is CSASPETSYTF. The CDR3 DNA sequence: TGCAGTGCTAGCCCAGAGACGAGCTACACCTTC.

The J gene is TRBJ1-2, the V gene TRBV4-1; no clear D gene. Trimming pared 0 bases from V and 2 bases from J, leaving 13 bases between. This CDR3 is built from 16 residues. Germline CDR1 is MGHRA and CDR2 is YSYEKL. CDR3: CASSQESRRENYGYTF. CDR3 DNA sequence: TGCGCCAGCAGCCAAGAGAGTCGGCGGGAGAACTATGGCTACACCTTC.

The chain combines TRBV7-9 with TRBJ1-2; 10 bases are shared with TRBD1. With V trimmed by 7 bases and J by 9 bases, 8 bases remained unmatched. This CDR3 has 13 residues. Germline V gene lookup returns CDR1 SEHNR and CDR2 FQNEAQ (reference sequence). Here the CDR3 DNA reads TGTGCCAGCACCGAGGACAGGGGGGAAAGCTACACCTTC. It is translated as CASTEDRGESYTF.

On this clonotype itself: The junction does not match germline at one end; this may be a read error. V is TRBV12-3 or TRBV12-4 and J is TRBJ2-7; D remains ambiguous. The tail of the sequence fits TRBJ2-5 better, so the J call may be wrong. The CDR3 has 15 amino acids. The CDR3 DNA reads TGTACCAGCAGTTCCACAAGACTGACCCAAGAGACCCAGTACTTC. This gives the protein CTSSSTRLTQETQYF.

As concerns this clonotype: A much larger clone sits a single nucleotide away, making a read error possible. The J gene is TRBJ2-5, the V gene TRBV5-1; no definite D call. Germline-derived CDR1 and CDR2 are SGHRS and YFSETQ. The CDR3 sequence is 14 residues long. Trimming removed 3 bases from V and 5 bases from J, with 14 bases in between. This chain's CDR3 is CASSWELTGETQYF. The CDR3 DNA follows: TGCGCCAGCAGCTGGGAACTTACCGGGGAGACCCAGTACTTC. The full variable domain, its missing parts supplied by reference TRBV5-1 and TRBJ2-5, is KAGVTQTPRYLIKTRGQQVTLSCSPISGHRSVSWYQQTPGQGLQFLFEYFSETQRNKGNFPGRFSGRQFSNSRSEMNVSTLELGDSALYLCASSWELTGETQYFGPGTRLLVL.

This clonotype came up a few times. This chain uses TRBV5-1 with TRBJ2-1, with 7 positions matching TRBD2. The CDR3 contains 16 residues. Germline V CDR1 and CDR2: SGHRS, YFSETQ. The V and J ends lost 4 bases and 7 bases, in that order; junction bases with no gene match: 14. The CDR3 DNA is TGCGCCAGCAGCGCGGAGAGCGGGATGGGCGGGAATGAGCAGTTCTTC. This sequence encodes CASSAESGMGGNEQFF.

This clonotype was seen more than once but under ten times. V usage is TRBV7-2 and J usage is TRBJ2-1; D not certain. The CDR3 covers 15 residues. V lost 3 bases and J lost 0, with 9 bases in between. Germline values: CDR1 SGHTA, CDR2 FQGNSA. CDR3 amino acids: CASSFRESSYNEQFF. The DNA of the CDR3 is TGTGCCAGCAGCTTTAGGGAAAGCTCCTACAATGAGCAGTTCTTC.

This clonotype was observed many times. The chain couples TRBV20-1 to TRBJ2-5; tentative D call: TRBD2 (5 bases). There are 16 residues in the CDR3. Per the germline V gene, CDR1 is DFQATT and CDR2 is SNEGSKA (reference sequence). V shed 6 bases and J shed 2 bases, with 22 bases lying between them. CDR3 protein: CSALDFGLGDQETQYF. CDR3 nucleotide sequence: TGCAGTGCCCTAGATTTTGGACTGGGAGATCAAGAGACCCAGTACTTC.

This clonotype was recorded many times. J is TRBJ2-7 and V is TRBV20-1, with no clear D. Looked up from germline, CDR1 is DFQATT and CDR2 is SNEGSKA (reference sequence). V gave up 7 bases and J gave up 4 bases, with 14 bases separating them. The CDR3 has 12 amino acids. CDR3 sequence: CSVRYVDYEQYF. The CDR3 nucleotides are TGCAGTGTTCGGTATGTCGATTACGAGCAGTACTTC.

The rearrangement joins TRBV5-5 to TRBJ2-5; 8 positions agree with TRBD1. CDR1 is SGHKS and CDR2 is YYEKEE in the germline V gene (reference sequence). V dropped 2 bases and J dropped 5; count of bases not matched to a gene: 11. The CDR3 is 16 residues long. CDR3 nucleotides: TGTGCCAGCAGCTTCGGGCAGGGGGCGGGTTGGGAGACCCAGTACTTC. Its translation: CASSFGQGAGWETQYF.

This clonotype has a count of ten or more. V gene TRBV5-1 combines with J gene TRBJ2-7; TRBD1 matches at 7 bases. CDR1 and CDR2 from the germline V gene are SGHRS and YFSETQ. This CDR3 region has 15 residues. The ends lost 2 bases at V and 6 bases at J; junction bases unmatched: 11. The CDR3 DNA follows: TGCGCCAGCAGCTTCGGGCGGACAGGCATCCTCGAGCAGTACTTC. Its protein is CASSFGRTGILEQYF.

This chain uses TRBV28 with TRBJ1-1, with a tentative D call TRBD1 (6 bases). Germline V lookup: CDR1 MDHEN, CDR2 SYDVKM. Trimming cost V 8 bases and J 2 bases, with 21 bases left between them. This CDR3 contains 16 residues. The CDR3 spells CASRWGARRGNTEAFF. The DNA for the CDR3 is TGTGCCAGCCGCTGGGGGGCGAGAAGGGGAAACACTGAAGCTTTCTTT.

The gene calls are TRBV7-9 and TRBJ2-1, with D perhaps matching TRBD1 or TRBD2 (5 bases each). CDR3 length: 18 residues. Trimming pared 5 bases from V and 1 base from J, leaving 21 bases between. Germline V gene lookup returns CDR1 SEHNR and CDR2 FQNEAQ (reference sequence). The CDR3 is CASSPNLLTGTSYNEQFF. In DNA, the CDR3 is TGTGCCAGCAGCCCGAACCTGCTGACGGGGACGTCCTACAATGAGCAGTTCTTC.

The V and J genes are TRBV5-1 and TRBJ2-4; D possibly corresponds to TRBD2 (6 bases). Germline V gene lookup returns CDR1 SGHRS and CDR2 YFSETQ. Trimming stripped 0 bases from V and 6 bases from J, with 13 bases between. This CDR3 comprises 15 residues. CDR3 in amino acids: CASSLVAAAGNIQYF. The CDR3 DNA reads as TGCGCCAGCAGCTTGGTGGCGGCAGCGGGAAACATTCAGTACTTC.

This clonotype was counted only a few times. The chain couples TRBV6-6 to TRBJ1-5; D unresolved. V lost 2 bases to trimming and J lost 7 bases, with 12 bases between them. The CDR3 length is 14 residues. The germline gives CDR1 MNHNY, CDR2 SVGAGI (reference sequence). The CDR3 loop is CASSYIGRQQPQHF. CDR3 DNA: TGTGCCAGCAGTTACATTGGGAGGCAACAGCCCCAGCATTTT.

As regards this clonotype: This sequence may be a read error, since a much larger clone differs from it by one base. V gene TRBV29-1 combines with J gene TRBJ1-2; 10 bases are a match to TRBD1. The CDR3 contains 15 residues. V was clipped by 5 bases and J by 5 bases; unmatched bases: 11. CDR1 SQVTM and CDR2 ANQGSEA come from the germline V gene. The CDR3 nucleotides are TGCAGCGTTTTGAGACAGGGGGCGAACCGTTATGGCTACACCTTC. Protein sequence: CSVLRQGANRYGYTF.

This clonotype was recorded many times. This chain connects TRBV5-1 to TRBJ2-1; 8 positions match TRBD2. The germline V gene has CDR1 SGHRS and CDR2 YFSETQ. Unmatched junction bases numbered 13, after V lost 0 bases and J lost 5 bases. The CDR3 totals 18 residues. CDR3 protein: CASSLAPAGGPTNNEQFF. CDR3 nucleotide sequence: TGCGCCAGCAGCTTGGCTCCCGCGGGGGGCCCTACGAACAATGAGCAGTTCTTC.

In its sample, this clonotype was seen many times. The rearrangement joins TRBV18 to TRBJ1-2, with D possibly being TRBD1 (6 bases). V lost 3 bases to trimming and J lost 8 bases, with 13 bases between them. Germline V CDR1 and CDR2: KGHSH, LQKENI. This CDR3 region has 13 residues. CDR3 residues: CASSPRTASGYTF. The CDR3 DNA follows: TGTGCCAGCTCACCCCGGACAGCGTCGGGCTACACCTTC.